One and the same sample provided the 29 T cell receptor beta chains below, sequenced in a study of cytomegalovirus exposure and HLA in healthy donors. The primer mix had 60 Vbeta and 13 Jbeta primers. Profiling relied on immunoSEQ multiplex PCR, and the TCRdb table lists in-frame clones only, not all of them. The profile covers roughly 200,000 clones, with around 85% appearing a single time and about 2.5% taken by the ten largest. Sequenced sample: PBMCs. The origin of the receptors is a woman between 45 and 65 years old in good health and CMV-seronegative.

Only a few counts were recorded for this clone. The J gene is TRBJ2-5, the V gene TRBV6-6, with D hard to call. V was shortened by 0 bases and J by 5 bases, with 7 bases between the two germline ends. CDR3 length: 13 residues. Germline CDR1 MNHNY, CDR2 SVGAGI (reference sequence). In nucleotides, the CDR3 is TGTGCCAGCAGTTACTCCTCACTGGAGACCCAGTACTTC. It translates to CASSYSSLETQYF.

The chain has TRBV7-3 and TRBJ2-2, with 7 bases identical to TRBD1. Per germline, CDR1 SGHTA and CDR2 FQGTGA. This CDR3 is built from 16 residues. V was pared by 0 bases and J by 6 bases, with 7 bases of the junction left unmatched. DNA of the CDR3: TGTGCCAGCAGCTTAACGGGGGACAGAAGGGCCGGGGAGCTGTTTTTT. Translating gives CASSLTGDRRAGELFF.

The chain combines TRBV7-9 with TRBJ1-3; D remains ambiguous. V shed 6 bases and J shed 1 base, with 7 bases lying between them. Germline lookup yields CDR1 SEHNR and CDR2 FQNEAQ (reference sequence). The CDR3 is 13 amino acids. CDR3 coding DNA: TGTGCCAGCAGTGGCCGATCTGGAAACACCATATATTTT. Its protein is CASSGRSGNTIYF.

V gene TRBV6-5 combines with J gene TRBJ2-2, with 7 positions matching TRBD1. The CDR3 loop spans 15 amino acids. From germline, CDR1 is MNHEY and CDR2 SVGAGI. V was pared by 6 bases and J by 5 bases, with 9 bases of the junction left unmatched. CDR3 DNA: TGTGCCAGCAGAAGGGACAGCATAGTAACCGGGGAGCTGTTTTTT. It specifies CASRRDSIVTGELFF.

The CDR3 loop is CASSLKRAGVLYEQYF. CDR3 in DNA: TGTGCCAGCAGCTTAAAACGGGCAGGGGTCTTATACGAGCAGTACTTC. The V and J genes are TRBV7-9 and TRBJ2-7; tentative D call: TRBD1 (6 bases). Germline CDR1 is SEHNR and CDR2 is FQNEAQ (reference sequence). The V end lost 2 bases, the J end lost 4 bases, and 18 bases lay between the germline ends. CDR3 length: 16 amino acids.

The rearrangement links TRBV28 to TRBJ2-5; 8 bases are a match to TRBD1. The J call may be mistaken, given a closer DNA end match to TRBJ2-7. CDR3 size: 12 residues. From germline, CDR1 is MDHEN and CDR2 SYDVKM. CDR3 in DNA: TGTGCCAGCTCAGACAGGGGAGGCGAGCAGTACTTC. Translation gives CASSDRGGEQYF.

This clone showed up just a few times. The chain uses TRBV14 and TRBJ1-2; 11 nucleotides line up with TRBD1. This CDR3 is built from 15 residues. CDR1 is SGHDN and CDR2 is FVKESK in the germline V gene. V shed 2 bases and J 4 bases; nucleotides not matched to a gene: 3. CDR3 protein: CASSQLGQGAYGYTF. The CDR3 DNA reads TGTGCCAGCAGCCAATTAGGACAGGGGGCCTATGGCTACACCTTC.

A word on this clone: Other DNA sequences in the same sample also yield this CDR3. The chain uses TRBV5-1 and TRBJ2-2; the D is unclear. V lost 0 bases and J lost 1, with 13 bases in between. The CDR3 contains 17 residues. CDR1 is SGHRS and CDR2 is YFSETQ in the germline V gene. The CDR3 sequence is CASSLELWSRNTGELFF. In nucleotides, the CDR3 is TGCGCCAGCAGCTTGGAGCTGTGGTCCCGGAACACCGGGGAGCTGTTTTTT.

This chain links TRBV9 with TRBJ1-3, with unresolved D. Germline values: CDR1 SGDLS, CDR2 YYNGEE. The CDR3 consists of 14 residues. The ends were cut back, 0 bases at V and 0 bases at J, with 4 bases in the middle. The DNA for the CDR3 is TGTGCCAGCAGCGTAGGGAGCTCTGGAAACACCATATATTTT. Its protein is CASSVGSSGNTIYF.

This chain connects TRBV27 to TRBJ1-6; D unresolved. The CDR3 totals 14 residues. V was shortened by 5 bases and J by 5 bases, with 10 bases between the two germline ends. Per the germline V gene, CDR1 is MNHEY and CDR2 is SMNVEV (reference sequence). CDR3 loop: CASSNGLDNSPLHF. The CDR3, as DNA: TGTGCCAGCAGTAACGGACTGGATAATTCACCCCTCCACTTT.

V gene TRBV6-5 combines with J gene TRBJ2-1; a weak D match, TRBD1 (6 bases). The germline V gene encodes CDR1 MNHEY and CDR2 SVGAGI. V was trimmed by 6 bases and J by 0 bases, leaving 12 bases between them. CDR3 size: 15 residues. CDR3 sequence (DNA): TGTGCCAGCAGCATCGACAGGAGCTCCTACAATGAGCAGTTCTTC. It codes for CASSIDRSSYNEQFF.

V usage is TRBV7-2 and J usage is TRBJ1-2; D remains ambiguous. The CDR3 has 13 residues. The V gene's germline CDR1 is SGHTA and CDR2 FQGNSA. V was clipped by 1 base and J by 4 bases, with 7 bases between them. CDR3 protein: CASSLEPVYGYTF. Here the CDR3 DNA reads TGTGCCAGCAGCTTAGAGCCCGTCTATGGCTACACCTTC.

V and J are TRBV29-1 and TRBJ2-3, with 7 nucleotides matching TRBD1. The CDR3 totals 14 residues. Trimming at V came to 7 bases and at J to 3 bases, leaving 10 bases not matched to a gene. Germline values: CDR1 SQVTM, CDR2 ANQGSEA. This chain's CDR3 is CSGSTGLRTDTQYF. CDR3 DNA: TGCAGCGGTTCGACAGGGTTACGGACAGATACGCAGTATTTT.

V and J are TRBV28 and TRBJ1-5, with unresolved D. V was shortened by 5 bases and J by 3 bases, with 14 bases between the two germline ends. Germline V gene data show CDR1 as MDHEN and CDR2 as SYDVKM. The CDR3 consists of 15 residues. The CDR3 DNA reads as TGTGCCAGCAGTAGTGGGAGTTTCATCAATCAGCCCCAGCATTTT. This codes for CASSSGSFINQPQHF.

The chain combines TRBV28 with TRBJ2-5, with 8 bases that match TRBD1. The V and J ends lost 6 bases and 2 bases, in that order; junction bases with no gene match: 5. This CDR3 region has 14 residues. The V gene's germline CDR1 is MDHEN and CDR2 SYDVKM. The CDR3 sequence: CASSGQGHQETQYF. The CDR3 DNA reads TGTGCCAGCAGCGGACAGGGTCATCAAGAGACCCAGTACTTC. Using reference TRBV28 and TRBJ2-5 for the parts outside the CDR3, the full variable domain is DVKVTQSSRYLVKRTGEKVFLECVQDMDHENMFWYRQDPGLGLRLIYFSYDVKMKEKGDIPEGYSVSREKKERFSLILESASTNQTSMYLCASSGQGHQETQYFGPGTRLLVL.

J is TRBJ2-7 and V is TRBV7-9, with D possibly TRBD1 on 5 matching bases. V shed 9 bases and J shed 0 bases, with 12 bases lying between them. Germline CDR1 SEHNR, CDR2 FQNEAQ (reference sequence). CDR3 length equals 13 residues. The CDR3 loop reads CASALGASYEQYF. The CDR3 DNA sequence: TGTGCCAGTGCCCTTGGGGCCTCCTACGAGCAGTACTTC.

V is TRBV28 and J is TRBJ2-2, with 9 bases lining up with TRBD1. The germline V gene has CDR1 MDHEN and CDR2 SYDVKM. The V segment lost 4 bases and the J segment 4 bases; nucleotides outside the gene matches: 13. The CDR3 sequence is 18 residues long. CDR3 in DNA: TGTGCCAGCAGTTGCGTCAACCGGGGACAGGGATTCACCGGGGAGCTGTTTTTT. Its translation is CASSCVNRGQGFTGELFF.

J is TRBJ1-1 and V is TRBV6-5, with 7 bases fitting TRBD1. V trimming: 5 bases; J trimming: 1 base; junction bases outside the gene matches: 4. The CDR3 is 14 residues long. In germline, CDR1 is MNHEY, CDR2 SVGAGI. The CDR3, as DNA: TGTGCCAGCAGTCAGAGGACAGGGAACACTGAAGCTTTCTTT. This sequence encodes CASSQRTGNTEAFF.

This clone has only a few counts. V is TRBV5-4 and J is TRBJ2-3; D not resolved. Germline values: CDR1 SGHNT, CDR2 YYREEE (reference sequence). V was shortened by 4 bases and J by 2 bases, with 14 bases between the two germline ends. The length of the CDR3 is 15 residues. The DNA for the CDR3 is TGTGCCAGCAGCCTCTCTACCTACGACACAGATACGCAGTATTTT. This translates into CASSLSTYDTDTQYF.

CDR3 sequence: CASSPSGLAGTGEDTQYF. CDR3 DNA: TGTGCCAGCAGCCCCTCGGGACTAGCGGGAACCGGGGAAGATACGCAGTATTTT. The chain joins TRBV7-2 to TRBJ2-3, with 13 bases aligning to TRBD2. V dropped 5 bases and J dropped 5; count of bases not matched to a gene: 13. From germline, CDR1 is SGHTA and CDR2 FQGNSA. The CDR3 loop spans 18 amino acids.

The table lists this clone with a few counts. The chain is built from TRBV28 and TRBJ2-7; TRBD1 aligns across 10 bases. J lost 5 bases, V lost 5 bases, and 9 bases had no gene match. Germline V lookup: CDR1 MDHEN, CDR2 SYDVKM. The CDR3 is made up of 15 amino acids. The CDR3 region is CASSTPGTGVHEQYF. In nucleotides, the CDR3 is TGTGCCAGCAGTACCCCCGGGACAGGGGTCCACGAGCAGTACTTC.

The CDR3 coding sequence is TGCGCCAGCAGCGGGTTTAGCGGGAGTAGCAATGAGCAGTTCTTC. It codes for CASSGFSGSSNEQFF. The chain employs TRBV4-1 and TRBJ2-1, with 9 bases matching TRBD2. After removal of 5 bases from V and 6 bases from J, the junction contained 8 bases not matched to a gene. This CDR3 region has 15 residues. The germline gives CDR1 MGHRA, CDR2 YSYEKL.

This chain connects TRBV27 to TRBJ1-1; 7 positions match TRBD1. V was clipped by 5 bases and J by 1 base; unmatched bases: 4. Germline lookup yields CDR1 MNHEY and CDR2 SMNVEV (reference sequence). There are 14 residues in the CDR3. The CDR3 DNA reads as TGTGCCAGCAGTGCGAACAGGGGGAACACTGAAGCTTTCTTT. Encoded protein: CASSANRGNTEAFF.

The rearrangement links TRBV5-1 to TRBJ1-6; possible D gene TRBD1, 6 bases. Trimming pared 3 bases from V and 7 bases from J, leaving 14 bases between. Germline assignment: CDR1 SGHRS and CDR2 YFSETQ. CDR3 length: 15 residues. CDR3 nucleotide sequence: TGCGCCAGCAGCTCTGGGGGAAGGGGGAATTCACCCCTCCACTTT. It specifies CASSSGGRGNSPLHF.

The V call is TRBV6-6, the J call TRBJ2-5, with 10 nucleotides matching TRBD2. Trimming took 6 bases from V and 5 from J; bases not matched to a gene: 9. CDR3 length equals 15 residues. Germline V gene data show CDR1 as MNHNY and CDR2 as SVGAGI (reference sequence). CDR3 residues: CASSPGLAAQETQYF. The CDR3 bases are TGTGCCAGCAGCCCAGGACTAGCGGCACAGGAGACCCAGTACTTC.

This rearrangement joins TRBV7-8 to TRBJ1-3, with 7 nucleotides matching TRBD1. In germline, CDR1 is SGHVS, CDR2 FQNEAQ. The CDR3 has 16 residues. V gave up 2 bases and J gave up 2 bases; unmatched junction bases: 6. In DNA, the CDR3 is TGTGCCAGCAGCTTAAAAGTCGACAGGGCTGGAAACACCATATATTTT. Its protein is CASSLKVDRAGNTIYF.

This clone appeared once. The chain uses TRBV6-5 and TRBJ2-5; D is possibly TRBD2 (6 bases). Trimming removed 6 bases from V and 6 bases from J, with 14 bases in between. The CDR3 has 13 amino acids. Per the germline V gene, CDR1 is MNHEY and CDR2 is SVGAGI. The CDR3 reads CASRNRDFQTQYF. The CDR3 nucleotides are TGTGCCAGCAGAAACCGGGACTTCCAGACCCAGTACTTC.

The chain couples TRBV7-2 to TRBJ2-7; D might be TRBD1 (6 bases). V was clipped by 5 bases and J by 0 bases, with 11 bases between them. The CDR3 sequence is 14 residues long. Per the germline V gene, CDR1 is SGHTA and CDR2 is FQGNSA. In DNA, the CDR3 is TGTGCCAGCAGCCTGGACAGTTTCTCCTACGAGCAGTACTTC. Amino acids: CASSLDSFSYEQYF.

This clone appeared once. The gene calls are TRBV4-1 and TRBJ2-3; 10 bases map to TRBD2. The trim removed 5 bases at V and 0 bases at J, leaving 5 bases unmatched. Germline values: CDR1 MGHRA, CDR2 YSYEKL. CDR3 length equals 16 residues. The DNA for the CDR3 is TGCGCCAGCAGCTCTCGGACTAGCGGTAGCACAGATACGCAGTATTTT. Protein: CASSSRTSGSTDTQYF.